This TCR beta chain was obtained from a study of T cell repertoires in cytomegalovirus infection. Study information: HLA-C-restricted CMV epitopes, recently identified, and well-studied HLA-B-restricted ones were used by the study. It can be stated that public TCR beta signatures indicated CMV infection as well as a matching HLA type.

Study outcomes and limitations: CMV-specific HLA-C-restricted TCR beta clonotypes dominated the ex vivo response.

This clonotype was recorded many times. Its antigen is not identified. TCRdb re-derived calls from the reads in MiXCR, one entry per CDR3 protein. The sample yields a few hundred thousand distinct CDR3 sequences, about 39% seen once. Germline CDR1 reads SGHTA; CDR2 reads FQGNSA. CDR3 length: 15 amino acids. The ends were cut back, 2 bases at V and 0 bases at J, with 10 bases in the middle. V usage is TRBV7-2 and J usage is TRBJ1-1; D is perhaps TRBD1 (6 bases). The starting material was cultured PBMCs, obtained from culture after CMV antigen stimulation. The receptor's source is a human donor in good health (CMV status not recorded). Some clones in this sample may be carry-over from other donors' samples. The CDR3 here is CASSLTGTMNTEAFF. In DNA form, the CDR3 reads TGTGCCAGCAGCTTAACAGGGACAATGAACACTGAAGCTTTCTTT.